One sample yielded the 21 T cell receptor beta chains listed below, sequenced in a study of OX40 agonist ivuxolimab in advanced cancers. TCRdb's copy holds only in-frame clones and misses some; the assay was immunoSEQ multiplex PCR. Of under 200,000 clones in the sample, 85% to 95% were seen once. The starting material was CD4+ or CD8+ T cells sorted from blood, obtained in a trial of the OX40 agonist ivuxolimab. Receptor source: an adult with an advanced solid tumor such as melanoma, head and neck, liver or kidney cancer.

V gene TRBV7-8 combines with J gene TRBJ2-3; D unclear. Germline CDR1 reads SGHVS; CDR2 reads FQNEAQ. The CDR3 sequence is 13 residues long. The V end was cut by 2 bases, the J end by 4 bases, with 7 bases between. CDR3 DNA: TGTGCCAGCAGCTTACCAGCCTCAGATACGCAGTATTTT. Translation: CASSLPASDTQYF. The whole variable domain, remainder taken from reference TRBV7-8 and TRBJ2-3, is GAGVSQSPRYKVAKRGQDVALRCDPISGHVSLFWYQQALGQGPEFLTYFQNEAQLDKSGLPSDRFFAERPEGSVSTLKIQRTQQEDSAVYLCASSLPASDTQYFGPGTRLTVL.

This sequence joins TRBV27 and TRBJ1-2; no clear D gene. The CDR3 totals 13 residues. Trimming cost V 5 bases and J 2 bases, with 9 bases left between them. CDR1 MNHEY and CDR2 SMNVEV come from the germline V gene (reference sequence). The CDR3 nucleotides read TGTGCCAGCAGTGAGGGCCCGAACTATGGCTACACCTTC. Translating it yields CASSEGPNYGYTF.

This clone has only one observation. The rearrangement links TRBV28 to TRBJ2-5, with D perhaps assigned TRBD1 or TRBD2 (5 bases each). Trimming shortened V by 5 bases and J by 5 bases, and 9 bases separated the two germline ends. This CDR3 has 12 residues. CDR1 is MDHEN, CDR2 SYDVKM, per germline. This CDR3 is CASSGGKETQYF. In DNA form, the CDR3 reads TGTGCCAGCAGTGGGGGAAAGGAGACCCAGTACTTC.

This chain uses TRBV28 with TRBJ1-2, with D perhaps TRBD1 (6 bases). The CDR3 loop spans 13 amino acids. Trimming removed 3 bases from V and 3 bases from J, with 8 bases in between. Germline V gene data show CDR1 as MDHEN and CDR2 as SYDVKM. The CDR3 DNA reads as TGTGCCAGCAGTTTCAGGGGCCACTATGGCTACACCTTC. Its protein is CASSFRGHYGYTF.

The count of this clone is one. The chain carries TRBV6-5 and TRBJ1-4; D not resolved. The length of the CDR3 is 12 residues. V was trimmed by 6 bases and J by 5 bases, leaving 7 bases between them. Germline lookup yields CDR1 MNHEY and CDR2 SVGAGI. CDR3 sequence reads: CASRSPNEKLFF. CDR3 sequence (DNA): TGTGCCAGCAGATCTCCAAATGAAAAACTGTTTTTT.

The rearrangement links TRBV10-3 to TRBJ1-2; D possibly corresponds to TRBD1 (5 bases). Trimming shortened V by 2 bases and J by 5 bases, and 12 bases separated the two germline ends. The CDR3 contains 14 residues. In germline, CDR1 is ENHRY, CDR2 SYGVKD. CDR3 sequence: CAISEGHPSYGYTF. As DNA, the CDR3 is TGTGCCATCAGTGAGGGACACCCCTCATATGGCTACACCTTC.

The chain uses TRBV7-9 and TRBJ2-3, with D uncertain. V lost 4 bases and J lost 3, with 8 bases in between. The CDR3 runs to 13 residues. Germline V CDR1 and CDR2: SEHNR, FQNEAQ (reference sequence). This CDR3 reads CASSSAATDTQYF. DNA of the CDR3: TGTGCCAGCAGCTCGGCGGCGACAGATACGCAGTATTTT.

The chain has TRBV10-2 and TRBJ2-2, with a weak D call TRBD2 (5 bases). The CDR3 has 13 residues. Germline lookup yields CDR1 WSHSY and CDR2 SAAADI. V dropped 6 bases and J dropped 1 base, with 6 bases sitting between them. CDR3 sequence: CASRLENTGELFF. Written as DNA, the CDR3 is TGCGCCAGCAGACTAGAGAACACCGGGGAGCTGTTTTTT.

Here the CDR3 DNA reads TGCGCCAGCAGCTCACTCAGGGGGGAACCACACCAAGAGACCCAGTACTTC. Translation gives CASSSLRGEPHQETQYF. The chain is built from TRBV5-1 and TRBJ2-5, with D possibly matching TRBD1 (7 bases). The CDR3 is 17 amino acids. Germline loops: CDR1 SGHRS, CDR2 YFSETQ. The germline V and J ends were trimmed by 3 bases and 0 bases, with 18 bases remaining between them.

The rearrangement uses TRBV18 and TRBJ2-5, with a weak D call TRBD2 (5 bases). V lost 3 bases to trimming and J lost 9 bases, with 8 bases between them. CDR1 and CDR2 (germline): KGHSH, LQKENI. The CDR3 runs 11 residues. The CDR3 sequence: CASSPERAQYF. The DNA for the CDR3 is TGTGCCAGCTCACCTGAGAGGGCCCAGTACTTC.

The J gene is TRBJ1-5, the V gene TRBV6-5; D ambiguous. CDR3 length: 13 residues. Trimming took 2 bases from V and 7 from J, leaving 9 bases between them. Germline CDR1 and CDR2: MNHEY and SVGAGI. CDR3 bases: TGTGCCAGCAGTTACGCATCGGGCCAGCCCCAGCATTTT. Its translation: CASSYASGQPQHF.

This clone was detected only a few times. The V and J genes are TRBV7-2 and TRBJ1-3; no firm D call. The germline CDR1 and CDR2 sequences are SGHTA and FQGNSA. This CDR3 comprises 16 residues. The V gene lost 0 bases and the J gene lost 2 bases, with 11 bases spanning the gap. The CDR3, as DNA: TGTGCCAGCAGCTTAGCGGGCGGTGGGCCTGGAAACACCATATATTTT. Its protein is CASSLAGGGPGNTIYF.

V is TRBV10-3 and J is TRBJ1-2; perhaps TRBD1 as D (6 bases). With 10 bases removed from V and 4 bases from J, the gap between germline ends came to 13 bases. There are 12 residues in the CDR3. Germline CDR1 ENHRY, CDR2 SYGVKD. The CDR3 region has the DNA TGTGCCACCACCTGGGACACCTATGGCTACACCTTC. Protein: CATTWDTYGYTF.

The chain joins TRBV19 to TRBJ1-4; 10 bases are a match to TRBD1. V shed 6 bases and J 8 bases; nucleotides not matched to a gene: 6. This CDR3 contains 14 residues. Germline loops: CDR1 LNHDA, CDR2 SQIVND (reference sequence). The CDR3 DNA sequence: TGTGCCAGTAGCCGGGACAGGGGAGGCGAAAAACTGTTTTTT. Protein product: CASSRDRGGEKLFF.

CDR3 nucleotides: TGCAGCGTTCGCCAGGGGGCGGCTGAAGCTTTCTTT. This encodes CSVRQGAAEAFF. The V call is TRBV29-1, the J call TRBJ1-1; 8 bases agree with TRBD1. The CDR3 totals 12 residues. J was trimmed by 6 bases and V by 5 bases; bases with no gene match: 5. The V gene's germline CDR1 is SQVTM and CDR2 ANQGSEA.

Only one count was recorded for this clone. The chain combines TRBV7-2 with TRBJ1-2; D is undetermined. The CDR3 extends over 13 amino acids. CDR1 is SGHTA and CDR2 is FQGNSA in the germline V gene. V gave up 3 bases and J gave up 7 bases, with 12 bases separating them. The CDR3 region is CASSLSRTRGYTF. The CDR3 bases are TGTGCCAGCAGCTTGTCTCGCACTCGTGGCTACACCTTC.

Here the CDR3 DNA reads TGTGCCAGCAGCTCCGGACTAGGGGAGACCCAGTACTTC. Protein sequence: CASSSGLGETQYF. V usage is TRBV7-3 and J usage is TRBJ2-5; 7 bases match TRBD2. The V segment lost 4 bases and the J segment 5 bases; nucleotides outside the gene matches: 4. Germline CDR1 is SGHTA and CDR2 is FQGTGA. CDR3 size: 13 residues.

This clone came up once. The chain joins TRBV30 to TRBJ1-3, with 7 bases that match TRBD1. The ends lost 1 base at V and 3 bases at J; junction bases unmatched: 0. The CDR3 covers 13 residues. Germline loops: CDR1 GTSNPN, CDR2 SVGIG (reference sequence). CDR3 sequence: CAWSAGGGNTIYF. CDR3 in DNA: TGTGCCTGGAGTGCAGGGGGTGGAAACACCATATATTTT.

The chain has TRBV5-1 and TRBJ1-3; no reliable D call. Germline CDR1 and CDR2: SGHRS and YFSETQ. The CDR3 has 13 amino acids. Trimming shortened V by 4 bases and J by 4 bases, and 9 bases separated the two germline ends. The CDR3 DNA reads as TGCGCCAGCAGCCCCTTGGACGGAAACACCATATATTTT. Translating it yields CASSPLDGNTIYF.

The genes are TRBV19 and TRBJ2-1, with 14 bases matching TRBD2. The CDR3 is 18 residues long. The germline V gene has CDR1 LNHDA and CDR2 SQIVND (reference sequence). With V trimmed by 5 bases and J by 0 bases, 6 bases remained unmatched. The chain's CDR3 is CASSSRLAGGPSYNEQFF. DNA of the CDR3: TGTGCCAGTAGTTCCCGACTAGCGGGAGGGCCCTCCTACAATGAGCAGTTCTTC. The variable domain in full, with the rest retrieved from reference TRBV19 and TRBJ2-1, is DGGITQSPKYLFRKEGQNVTLSCEQNLNHDAMYWYRQDPGQGLRLIYYSQIVNDFQKGDIAEGYSVSREKKESFPLTVTSAQKNPTAFYLCASSSRLAGGPSYNEQFFGPGTRLTVL.

This chain links TRBV18 with TRBJ2-3, with D uncertain. The CDR3 has 12 residues. Germline CDR1 reads KGHSH; CDR2 reads LQKENI. Trimming shortened V by 1 base and J by 3 bases, and 2 bases separated the two germline ends. This CDR3 reads CASSPQTDTQYF. CDR3 DNA: TGTGCCAGCTCACCACAGACAGATACGCAGTATTTT. Full variable domain (remainder filled in from reference TRBV18 and TRBJ2-3): NAGVMQNPRHLVRRRGQEARLRCSPMKGHSHVYWYRQLPEEGLKFMVYLQKENIIDESGMPKERFSAEFPKEGPSILRIQQVVRGDSAAYFCASSPQTDTQYFGPGTRLTVL.